The clone carrying this T cell receptor beta chain showed up just a few times. Each CDR3 protein is one row after TCRdb ran MiXCR on the RT-PCR reads. Here the sample spans 500,000 or so distinct CDR3 sequences, approximately 15% being singletons. This entry is derived from a study of response to subunit inactivated influenza vaccine. The CDR3 has 17 residues. V was pared by 0 bases and J by 2 bases, with 9 bases of the junction left unmatched. Per germline, CDR1 LGHNA and CDR2 YNFKEQ. The sequence was obtained from a man aged 50-75 years who received an inactivated influenza vaccine. Sequencing was performed on CD4+ T cells sorted from PBMCs, taken less than 30 months after vaccination. The genes are TRBV4-2 and TRBJ2-5; TRBD1 matches 7 bases. The CDR3 region has the DNA TGTGCCAGCAGCCAAGAGGGACAGCTTTCGGGGCAAGAGACCCAGTACTTC. Translating it yields CASSQEGQLSGQETQYF.